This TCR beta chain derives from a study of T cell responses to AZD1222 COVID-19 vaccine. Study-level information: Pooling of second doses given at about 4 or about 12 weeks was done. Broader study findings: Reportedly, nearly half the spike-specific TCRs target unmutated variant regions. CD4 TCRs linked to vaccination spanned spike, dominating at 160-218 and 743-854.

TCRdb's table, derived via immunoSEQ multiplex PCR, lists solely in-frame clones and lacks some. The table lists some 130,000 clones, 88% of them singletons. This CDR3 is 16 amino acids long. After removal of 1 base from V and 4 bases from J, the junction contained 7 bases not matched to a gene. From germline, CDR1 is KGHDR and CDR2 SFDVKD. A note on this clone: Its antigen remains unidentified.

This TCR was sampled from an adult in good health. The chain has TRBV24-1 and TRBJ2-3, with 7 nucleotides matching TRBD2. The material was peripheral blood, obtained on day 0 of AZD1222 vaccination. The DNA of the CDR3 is TGTGCCACCAGTGATTTTTCTCGGGGGGTCGCAGATACGCAGTATTTT. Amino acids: CATSDFSRGVADTQYF.